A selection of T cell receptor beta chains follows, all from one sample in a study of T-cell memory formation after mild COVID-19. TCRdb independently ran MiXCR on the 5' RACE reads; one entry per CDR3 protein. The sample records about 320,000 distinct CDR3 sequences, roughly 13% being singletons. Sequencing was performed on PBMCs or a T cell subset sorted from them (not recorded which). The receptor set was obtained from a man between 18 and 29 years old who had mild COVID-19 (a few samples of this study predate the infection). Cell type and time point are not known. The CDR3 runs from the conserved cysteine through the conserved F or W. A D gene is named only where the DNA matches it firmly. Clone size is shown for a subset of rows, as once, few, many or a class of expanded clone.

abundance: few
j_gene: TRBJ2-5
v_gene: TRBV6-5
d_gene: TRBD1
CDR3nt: TGTGCCAGCAGCTCAGGACAGGTGGAAACCCAGTACTTC
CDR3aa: CASSSGQVETQYF

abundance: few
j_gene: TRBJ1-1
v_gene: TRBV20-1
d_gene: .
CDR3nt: TGCAGTGCCCCCTCTCAGGGTGACACTGAAGCTTTCTTT
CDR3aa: CSAPSQGDTEAFF

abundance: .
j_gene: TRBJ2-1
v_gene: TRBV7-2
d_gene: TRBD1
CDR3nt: TGTGCCAGCAGCTTAGGACCCGGGACAGGGGGGATAGTGCAGCAGTTCTTC
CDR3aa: CASSLGPGTGGIVQQFF

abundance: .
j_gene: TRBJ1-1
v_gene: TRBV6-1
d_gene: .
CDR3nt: TGTGCCAGCTATACCAGGGTGATGAACACTGAAGCTTTCTTT
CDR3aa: CASYTRVMNTEAFF

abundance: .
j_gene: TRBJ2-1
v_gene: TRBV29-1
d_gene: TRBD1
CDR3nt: TGCAGCGTGGAAGGAGACAGGGGCTCCTACAATGAGCAGTTCTTC
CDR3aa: CSVEGDRGSYNEQFF

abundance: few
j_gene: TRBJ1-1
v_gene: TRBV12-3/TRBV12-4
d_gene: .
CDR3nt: TGTGCCAGCACTACAGGGCGAACTGAAGCTTTCTTT
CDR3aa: CASTTGRTEAFF

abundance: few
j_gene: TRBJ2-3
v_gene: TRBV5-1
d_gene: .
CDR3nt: TGCGCCAGCAGCTCGACAGATACTAGCACAGATACGCAGTATTTT
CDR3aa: CASSSTDTSTDTQYF

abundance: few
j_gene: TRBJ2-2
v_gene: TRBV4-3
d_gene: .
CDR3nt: TGCGCCAGCAGCCAAGAGAGGTCCCGTGCCACCGGGGAGCTGTTTTTT
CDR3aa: CASSQERSRATGELFF

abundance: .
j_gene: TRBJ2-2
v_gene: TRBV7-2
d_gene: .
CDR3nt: TGTGCCAGCAGCTTAAATGGCGGGGCCCAGACCGGGGAGCTGTTTTTT
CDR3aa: CASSLNGGAQTGELFF

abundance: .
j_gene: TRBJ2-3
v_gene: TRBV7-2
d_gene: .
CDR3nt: TGTGCCAGCAGCGTAAGGGGGACCACAGATACGCAGTATTTT
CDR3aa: CASSVRGTTDTQYF

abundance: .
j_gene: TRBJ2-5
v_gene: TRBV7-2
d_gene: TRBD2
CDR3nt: TGTGCCAGCAGCTTGGCTAGCGGGGTGCTACAAGAGACCCAGTACTTC
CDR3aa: CASSLASGVLQETQYF

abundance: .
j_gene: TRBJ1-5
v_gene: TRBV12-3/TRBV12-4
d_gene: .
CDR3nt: TGTGCCAGCAGTTTGGGGGGCAGGGGAGGAGGACAGCCCCAGCATTTT
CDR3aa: CASSLGGRGGGQPQHF

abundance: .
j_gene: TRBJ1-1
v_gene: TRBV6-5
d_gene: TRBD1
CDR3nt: TGTGCCAGCAGTGAGACAGGGGTGGTGAACACTGAAGCTTTCTTT
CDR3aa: CASSETGVVNTEAFF

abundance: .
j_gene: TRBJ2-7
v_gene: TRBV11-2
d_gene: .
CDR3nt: TGTGCCAGCAGCACACTTACGGGGGACGAGCAGTACTTC
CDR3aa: CASSTLTGDEQYF

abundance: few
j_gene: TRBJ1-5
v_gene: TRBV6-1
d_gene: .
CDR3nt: TGTGCCAGCAGCCGACATCAGCCCCAGCATTTT
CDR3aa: CASSRHQPQHF

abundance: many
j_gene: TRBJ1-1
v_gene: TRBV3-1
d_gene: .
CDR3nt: TGTGCCAGCAGCCAAGATATTGGGGCGGCCGAGGGGTTCCACTTT
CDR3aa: CASSQDIGAAEGFHF

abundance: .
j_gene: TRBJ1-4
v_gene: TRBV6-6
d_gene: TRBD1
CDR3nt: TGTGCCAGCAGTTACTCGACAAGGACAGGGCTAAATGAAAAACTGTTTTTT
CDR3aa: CASSYSTRTGLNEKLFF

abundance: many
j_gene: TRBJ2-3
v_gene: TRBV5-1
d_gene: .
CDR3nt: TGCGCCAGCAGCTTCCGACAGGCGGTCACAGATACGCAGTATTTT
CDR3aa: CASSFRQAVTDTQYF

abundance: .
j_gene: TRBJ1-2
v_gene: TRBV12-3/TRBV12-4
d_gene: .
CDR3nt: TGTGCCAGCAGTTTAGGGGAGGGATCAGGCTACACCTTC
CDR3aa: CASSLGEGSGYTF

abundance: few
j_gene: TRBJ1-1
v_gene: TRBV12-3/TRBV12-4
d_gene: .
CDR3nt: TGTGCCAGCATCCAAGAATCAGGTGAAGCTTTCTTT
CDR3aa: CASIQESGEAFF

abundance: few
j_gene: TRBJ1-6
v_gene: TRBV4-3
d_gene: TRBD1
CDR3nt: TGCGCCAGCAGCCAAGGGGACAGGGGGATCTCACCCCTCCACTTT
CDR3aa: CASSQGDRGISPLHF

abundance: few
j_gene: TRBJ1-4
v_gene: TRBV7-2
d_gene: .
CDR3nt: TGTGCCAGCAGCTCACAGTTCGGTGAAAAACTGTTTTTT
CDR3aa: CASSSQFGEKLFF

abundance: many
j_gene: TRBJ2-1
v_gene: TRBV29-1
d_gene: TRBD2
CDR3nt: TGCAGCGTTGATGTCGCTAGCGGGGGGGCAAGCTACAATGAGCAGTTCTTC
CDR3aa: CSVDVASGGASYNEQFF

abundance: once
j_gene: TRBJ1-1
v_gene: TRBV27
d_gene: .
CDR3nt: TGTGCCAGCAGTGAAAACAGGATGAACACTGAAGCTTTCTTT
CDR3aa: CASSENRMNTEAFF

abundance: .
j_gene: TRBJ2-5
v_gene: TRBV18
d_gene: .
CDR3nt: TGTGCCAGCTCACCACGGCTAGCTCGGGAGACCCAGTACTTC
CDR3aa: CASSPRLARETQYF

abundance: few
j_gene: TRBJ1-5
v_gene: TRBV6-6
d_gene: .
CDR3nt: TGTGCCAGCAGTTCGGCAGGATGGAGAAATCAGCCCCAGCATTTT
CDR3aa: CASSSAGWRNQPQHF

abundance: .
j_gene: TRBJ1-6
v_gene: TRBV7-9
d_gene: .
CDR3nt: TGTGCCAGCAGCTTAGCTCCGTCCCCACCCCTCCACTTT
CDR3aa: CASSLAPSPPLHF

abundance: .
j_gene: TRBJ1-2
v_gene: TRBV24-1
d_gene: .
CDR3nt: TGTGCCACCAGTGACGAGACAGCCTTCTATGGCTACACCTTC
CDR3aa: CATSDETAFYGYTF

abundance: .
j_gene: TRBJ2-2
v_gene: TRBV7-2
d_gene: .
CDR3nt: TGTGCCAGCAGCCTCCATAGCGGGAACACCGGGGAGCTGTTTTTT
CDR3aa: CASSLHSGNTGELFF

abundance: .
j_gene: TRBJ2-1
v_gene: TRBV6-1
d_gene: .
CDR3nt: TGTGCCAGCAGACCCCGAGCGGGCAGCTCCTACAATGAGCAGTTCTTC
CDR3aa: CASRPRAGSSYNEQFF

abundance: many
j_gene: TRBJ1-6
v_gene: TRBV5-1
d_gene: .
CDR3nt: TGCGCCAGCAGCTTAAAACAGGATTCACCCCTCCACTTT
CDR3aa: CASSLKQDSPLHF

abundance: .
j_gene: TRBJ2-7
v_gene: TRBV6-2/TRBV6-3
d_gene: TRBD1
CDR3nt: TGTGCCAGCATTGGGGACAGGGGCAACTACGAGCAGTACTTC
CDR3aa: CASIGDRGNYEQYF

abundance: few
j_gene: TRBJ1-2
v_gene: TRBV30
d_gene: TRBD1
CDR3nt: TGTGCCTGGAGTTCAGGGGGCAACTATGGCTACACCTTC
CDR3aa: CAWSSGGNYGYTF

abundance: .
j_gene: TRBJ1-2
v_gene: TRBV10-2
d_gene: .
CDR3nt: TGCGCCAGCAGTGAGGTGATCCGGGGGCCTCATGGCTACACCTTC
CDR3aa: CASSEVIRGPHGYTF

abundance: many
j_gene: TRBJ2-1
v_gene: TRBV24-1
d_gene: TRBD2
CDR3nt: TGTGCCACCGGGGACTATGACAATGAGCAGTTCTTC
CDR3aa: CATGDYDNEQFF

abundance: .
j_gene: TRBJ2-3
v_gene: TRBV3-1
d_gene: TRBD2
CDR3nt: TGTGCCAGCAGCCAACGAGGGACTAGCGGGGACACAGATACGCAGTATTTT
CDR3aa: CASSQRGTSGDTDTQYF

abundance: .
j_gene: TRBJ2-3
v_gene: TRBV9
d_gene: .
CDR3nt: TGTGCCAGCAGCGTAGGTGACTCCATCACAGATACGCAGTATTTT
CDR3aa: CASSVGDSITDTQYF

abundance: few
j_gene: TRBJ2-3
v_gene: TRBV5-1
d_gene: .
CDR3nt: TGCGCCAGCTCCGACCCCCAGGGCACAGATACGCAGTATTTT
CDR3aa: CASSDPQGTDTQYF

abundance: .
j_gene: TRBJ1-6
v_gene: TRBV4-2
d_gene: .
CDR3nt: TGTGCCAGCAGCCAAGAATATCTTAGTGTGTCACCCCTCCACTTT
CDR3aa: CASSQEYLSVSPLHF